The present TCR beta chain was sequenced within a study of cytomegalovirus exposure and HLA in healthy donors. Study-level findings and limits: The majority of TCR sequences were rare, yet some public TCRs appeared in many donors. In a later analysis, at a false discovery rate of 0.05, roughly 17,000 TCR beta sequences matched HLA alleles. Later work showed greater clonal expansion in HLA-associated TCR beta chains than in equally common others.

Amplification used 60 Vbeta primers and 13 Jbeta primers. The data were produced by immunoSEQ multiplex PCR, yet TCRdb's version contains in-frame clones alone and is incomplete. The repertoire holds more than 95,000 clones, with about 70% as singletons. Remarks on this clone: Its cognate antigen is unknown.

The length of the CDR3 is 15 residues. CDR1 and CDR2 (germline): SGHNT, YENEEA. The sequence derives from a woman aged 55 to 70 in good health and CMV-seropositive. Sequenced: PBMCs. The chain joins TRBV11-3 to TRBJ2-5; 7 bases map to TRBD2. The J call may be in error: the DNA end matches TRBJ2-7 better. The chain's CDR3 is CASSLRAGVPYEQYF. The CDR3 DNA sequence: TGTGCCAGCAGCTTAAGGGCGGGAGTCCCCTACGAGCAGTACTTC.